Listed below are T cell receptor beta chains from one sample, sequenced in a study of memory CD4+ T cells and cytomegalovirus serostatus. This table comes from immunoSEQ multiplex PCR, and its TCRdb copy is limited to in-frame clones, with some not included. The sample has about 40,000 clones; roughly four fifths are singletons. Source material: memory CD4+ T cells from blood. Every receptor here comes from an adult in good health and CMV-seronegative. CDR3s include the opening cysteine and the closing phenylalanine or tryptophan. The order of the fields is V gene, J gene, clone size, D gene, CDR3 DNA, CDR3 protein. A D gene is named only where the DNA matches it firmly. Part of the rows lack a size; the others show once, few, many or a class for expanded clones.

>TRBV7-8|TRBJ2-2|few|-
TGTGCCAGCAGCTTAGGGCTAGCCTACACCGGGGAGCTGTTTTTT
CASSLGLAYTGELFF
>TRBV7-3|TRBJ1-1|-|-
TGTGCCAGCAGCTTACACGCGAACACTGAAGCTTTCTTT
CASSLHANTEAFF
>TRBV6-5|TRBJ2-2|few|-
TGTGCCAGCAGTCTGTTAGGTCGTACCGGGGAGCTGTTTTTT
CASSLLGRTGELFF
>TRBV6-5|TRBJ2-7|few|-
TGTGCCAGCAGTTACTCGATCGTAAACTCCGGCTACGAGCAGTACTTC
CASSYSIVNSGYEQYF
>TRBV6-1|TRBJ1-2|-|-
TGTGCCAGCAGTGACAAATCTTATGGGGGCTATGGCTACACCTTC
CASSDKSYGGYGYTF
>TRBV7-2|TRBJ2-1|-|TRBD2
TGTGCCAGCAGCTTAAGGACGAGCGGGACCTACAATGAGCAGTTCTTC
CASSLRTSGTYNEQFF
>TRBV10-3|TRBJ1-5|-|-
TGTGCCATCAGCGACACAGGGATAAGCAATCAGCCCCAGCATTTT
CAISDTGISNQPQHF
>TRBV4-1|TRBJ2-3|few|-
TGCGCCAGCAGCCGGGGACTTATCACAGATACGCAGTATTTT
CASSRGLITDTQYF
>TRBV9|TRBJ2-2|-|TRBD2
TGTGCCAGCCGACTAGCCCTCGACACCGGGGAGCTGTTTTTT
CASRLALDTGELFF
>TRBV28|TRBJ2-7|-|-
TGTGCCAGCAGTTTAAATCCAGGGGCGGGTTACGAGCAGTACTTC
CASSLNPGAGYEQYF
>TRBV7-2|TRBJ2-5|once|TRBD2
TGTGCCAGCGGGACGGCTAGCGGGAATGCGGAGACCCAGTACTTC
CASGTASGNAETQYF
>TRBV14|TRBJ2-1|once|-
TGTGCCAGCAGCCAAGTGGGGCCCTACAATGAGCAGTTCTTC
CASSQVGPYNEQFF
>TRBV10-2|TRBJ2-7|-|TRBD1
TGCGCCAGCAGTGAAAGTGGGACAGGGTACTACGAGCAGTACTTC
CASSESGTGYYEQYF
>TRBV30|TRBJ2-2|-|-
TGTGCCTGGAGGTGGGGGAACACCGGGGAGCTGTTTTTT
CAWRWGNTGELFF
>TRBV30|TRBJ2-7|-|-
TGTGCCTGGAACAACGGGTTCTACGAGCAGTACTTC
CAWNNGFYEQYF
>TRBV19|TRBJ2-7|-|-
TGTGCCAGTAGTTCAGCTCCCGGGCGGAGGCGGCAGTACTTC
CASSSAPGRRRQYF
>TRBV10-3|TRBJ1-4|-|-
TGTGCCATCAGGGCAGGGGCGGGGGAAAAACTGTTTTTT
CAIRAGAGEKLFF
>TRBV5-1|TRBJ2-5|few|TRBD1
TGCGCCAGCAGCCTCAGCAGCAGGGGGTTCCAAGAGACCCAGTACTTC
CASSLSSRGFQETQYF
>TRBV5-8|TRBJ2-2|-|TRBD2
TGTGCCAGCAGCTTGGGGCGGGAGGACGGGGAGCTGTTTTTT
CASSLGREDGELFF
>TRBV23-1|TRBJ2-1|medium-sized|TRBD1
TGCGCCAGCAGTCATGTTAAAGTTGCAGGGGACAGGGTGGTCGGTGAGCAGTTCTTC
CASSHVKVAGDRVVGEQFF
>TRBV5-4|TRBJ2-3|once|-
TGTGCCAGCAGCCCAACCCAGGGGAACACAGATACGCAGTATTTT
CASSPTQGNTDTQYF
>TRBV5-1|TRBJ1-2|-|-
TGCGCCAGCAGCTTGGAGGGGGGCTCGTCGGTCTATGGCTACACCTTC
CASSLEGGSSVYGYTF
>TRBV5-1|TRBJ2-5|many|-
TGCGCCAGCAGCTTATCCAGCGCGACTCAAGAGACCCAGTACTTC
CASSLSSATQETQYF
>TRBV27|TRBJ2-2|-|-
TGTGCCAGCAGCTGGCGCAGGGGGAACACCGGGGAGCTGTTTTTT
CASSWRRGNTGELFF
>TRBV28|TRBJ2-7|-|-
TGTGCCAGCAGTTTTTCCGTGGGTAGCTACGAGCAGTACTTC
CASSFSVGSYEQYF
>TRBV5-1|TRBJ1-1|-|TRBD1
TGCGCCAGCAGCGCCGGGACAGGGAACACTGAAGCTTTCTTT
CASSAGTGNTEAFF
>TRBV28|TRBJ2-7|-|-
TGTGCCAGCAGTTTCCAACGCCTAATTGGCGAGCAGTACTTC
CASSFQRLIGEQYF
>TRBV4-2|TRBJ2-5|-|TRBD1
TGTGCCAGCAGCCAAGAACTTCAGGGATGGACAGGGGCAGAGACCCAGTACTTC
CASSQELQGWTGAETQYF
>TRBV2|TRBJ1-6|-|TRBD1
TGTGCCAGCAGTGAAGAGGGGACAGGGAATTCACCCCTCCACTTT
CASSEEGTGNSPLHF
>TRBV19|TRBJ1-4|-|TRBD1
TGTGCCAGTAGTTCAGAGGGGGCGGCTAATGAAAAACTGTTTTTT
CASSSEGAANEKLFF
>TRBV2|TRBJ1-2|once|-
TGTGCCAGCAACGCGGACAGCGACTATGGCTACACCTTC
CASNADSDYGYTF
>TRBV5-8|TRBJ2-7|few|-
TGTGCCAGCAGCTACACCGCATACGAGCAGTACTTC
CASSYTAYEQYF